A single sample is the source of the 13 T cell receptor beta chains below, sequenced in a study of T-cell reconstitution after alpha-beta-depleted transplantation in children. Unique molecular identifiers featured in how the TCRbeta library was prepared. MiXCR, run by TCRdb on the PCR reads, gives a single entry per CDR3 protein. Among just under 350,000 distinct CDR3 sequences listed, 16% were seen once. The specimen comprised PBMCs, mostly from graft donor cells, sampled 360 days after TCRalphabeta/CD19-depleted stem cell transplant. The receptor set was obtained from a male patient aged 2 to 10 who had a stem cell transplant for acute lymphoblastic leukemia, so the T cells may come from the graft donor.

This clonotype was found a few times. The V and J genes are TRBV30 and TRBJ2-3; 10 bases fit TRBD1. Trimming cost V 5 bases and J 1 base; bases outside gene matches: 0. Looked up from germline, CDR1 is GTSNPN and CDR2 is SVGIG (reference sequence). The CDR3 is 13 amino acids. CDR3 protein: CAWGQGGTDTQYF. In nucleotides, the CDR3 is TGTGCCTGGGGACAGGGGGGCACAGATACGCAGTATTTT.

A few counts support this clonotype. The chain links TRBV5-1 to TRBJ1-2; D might be TRBD1 (5 bases). This CDR3 contains 14 residues. Germline V gene lookup returns CDR1 SGHRS and CDR2 YFSETQ. The V end was cut by 2 bases, the J end by 7 bases, with 15 bases between. This CDR3 reads CASSFSPGTTGYTF. CDR3 bases: TGCGCCAGCAGCTTTTCCCCAGGGACGACTGGCTACACCTTC.

V and J are TRBV28 and TRBJ2-7, with 8 nucleotides matching TRBD1. The V and J ends lost 6 bases and 3 bases, in that order; junction bases with no gene match: 10. The CDR3 runs to 15 residues. Germline CDR1 is MDHEN and CDR2 is SYDVKM. The CDR3 nucleotides are TGTGCCAGCAGCCCTACAGGGACAGGAGACTACGAGCAGTACTTC. Encoded protein: CASSPTGTGDYEQYF.

V usage is TRBV29-1 and J usage is TRBJ2-4, with 8 bases fitting TRBD1. The germline CDR1 and CDR2 sequences are SQVTM and ANQGSEA. The CDR3 spans 14 residues. V gave up 7 bases and J gave up 1 base; unmatched junction bases: 6. The CDR3 sequence is CSAGQGLAKNIQYF. For the CDR3, the DNA is TGCAGCGCCGGACAGGGTTTGGCCAAAAACATTCAGTACTTC.

The rearrangement uses TRBV10-3 and TRBJ2-3, with D hard to call. The germline V gene encodes CDR1 ENHRY and CDR2 SYGVKD. This CDR3 comprises 15 residues. Deletions cut 4 bases from V and 4 bases from J, with 15 bases between. CDR3 coding DNA: TGTGCCATCAGTGTTCCCATCCCTAGGGCAGATACGCAGTATTTT. It translates to CAISVPIPRADTQYF.

In its sample, this clonotype was seen many times. The rearrangement joins TRBV29-1 to TRBJ2-1; D not certain. The CDR3 consists of 13 residues. Germline V CDR1 and CDR2: SQVTM, ANQGSEA. Trimming took off 4 bases at V and 14 bases at J, with 21 bases between the two ends. The CDR3 DNA sequence: TGCAGCGTTGTCACTACCACCGCCGGACCGAAGTTCTTC. Amino acids: CSVVTTTAGPKFF.

This clonotype was picked up a small number of times. The chain links TRBV7-9 to TRBJ1-5; no reliable D call. Germline CDR1 is SEHNR and CDR2 is FQNEAQ (reference sequence). CDR3 length equals 14 residues. V lost 5 bases and J lost 5, with 13 bases in between. The CDR3 nucleotides read TGTGCCAGCAGCAACGACCTATGGGATCAGCCCCAGCATTTT. Encoded protein: CASSNDLWDQPQHF.

This clonotype appeared once. V and J are TRBV7-9 and TRBJ2-2, with TRBD2 matching 13 bases. The ends lost 3 bases at V and 6 bases at J; junction bases unmatched: 7. The CDR3 length is 17 residues. Germline assignment: CDR1 SEHNR and CDR2 FQNEAQ (reference sequence). CDR3 DNA: TGTGCCAGCAGCTTCCCCCTGACTAGCGGGAGGCCCGGGGAGCTGTTTTTT. This codes for CASSFPLTSGRPGELFF.

The chain joins TRBV2 to TRBJ2-7; D gene ambiguous. CDR3 length: 11 amino acids. CDR1 SNHLY and CDR2 FYNNEI come from the germline V gene. Trimming removed 8 bases at V and 3 bases at J, with 8 bases between. CDR3 sequence reads: CASEGYYEQYF. The DNA of the CDR3 is TGTGCCAGCGAAGGATACTACGAGCAGTACTTC.

Ten or more counts support this clonotype. This rearrangement joins TRBV12-3 or TRBV12-4 to TRBJ2-1; a weak D match, TRBD1 (6 bases). V was cut by 6 bases and J by 10 bases, with 19 bases left in between. CDR3 length equals 14 residues. CDR3 residues: CASRQGHSVDEQFF. The CDR3 DNA is TGTGCCAGCAGACAGGGACACTCCGTTGACGAGCAGTTCTTC.

This clonotype occurred a few times. CDR3 DNA: TGTGCCAGCAGCCCCATCGGTAGCGGGAGGATGAACTACAATGAGCAGTTCTTC. It specifies CASSPIGSGRMNYNEQFF. V gene TRBV7-3 combines with J gene TRBJ2-1; 10 bases match TRBD2. CDR3 length: 18 amino acids. Trimming took 5 bases from V and 3 from J; bases not matched to a gene: 13. Per the germline V gene, CDR1 is SGHTA and CDR2 is FQGTGA.

This clonotype has a handful of counts. CDR3 coding DNA: TGCAGTGCTAGAGCGTTGAACACCATATATTTT. Translated: CSARALNTIYF. The chain joins TRBV20-1 to TRBJ1-3; D gene unclear. The germline V gene has CDR1 DFQATT and CDR2 SNEGSKA (reference sequence). V lost 1 base and J 7 bases, leaving 5 bases between the germline ends. The CDR3 has 11 amino acids.

This clonotype was counted only a few times. The rearrangement joins TRBV6-5 to TRBJ2-3; D is unresolved. Trimming pared 0 bases from V and 2 bases from J, leaving 15 bases between. The germline gives CDR1 MNHEY, CDR2 SVGAGI. This CDR3 has 17 amino acids. DNA for the CDR3: TGTGCCAGCAGTTACTCGAAGGTGGTAGCAAACACAGATACGCAGTATTTT. Its translation is CASSYSKVVANTDTQYF.